One sample yielded the 7 T cell receptor beta chains listed below, sequenced in a study of shared clonotypes between healthy human individuals. Method: immunoSEQ multiplex PCR; TCRdb's copy keeps in-frame clones and lacks some. The table lists about 480,000 clones, around 79% of them singletons, with roughly 13% in the top ten. Sequenced sample: PBMCs. These TCRs come from a woman aged 35 to 49 in good health. Some clones in this sample may be carry-over from other donors' samples.

The J gene is TRBJ1-6, the V gene TRBV28; D may be TRBD1 (5 bases). The germline V and J ends were trimmed by 7 bases and 9 bases, with 10 bases remaining between them. The CDR3 extends over 12 amino acids. Looked up from germline, CDR1 is MDHEN and CDR2 is SYDVKM. In nucleotides, the CDR3 is TGTGCCAGCACTTCAGGGTCTTCACCCCTCCACTTT. It is translated as CASTSGSSPLHF. The complete variable domain, with remaining parts taken from reference TRBV28 and TRBJ1-6, reads DVKVTQSSRYLVKRTGEKVFLECVQDMDHENMFWYRQDPGLGLRLIYFSYDVKMKEKGDIPEGYSVSREKKERFSLILESASTNQTSMYLCASTSGSSPLHFGNGTRLTVT.

The count of this clone is one. This chain uses TRBV4-2 with TRBJ2-1; D tentatively reads TRBD1 or TRBD2 (5 bases each). The germline CDR1 and CDR2 sequences are LGHNA and YNFKEQ. The CDR3 is 15 amino acids. V was trimmed by 1 base and J by 5 bases, leaving 12 bases between them. CDR3 sequence: CASSQGGTKNNEQFF. CDR3 nucleotide sequence: TGTGCCAGCAGCCAAGGGGGGACCAAAAACAATGAGCAGTTCTTC.

The rearrangement links TRBV6-1 to TRBJ1-1; D is possibly TRBD1 (5 bases). V lost 8 bases to trimming and J lost 0 bases, with 16 bases between them. This CDR3 is built from 15 residues. Germline V gene sequence: CDR1 MNHNS, CDR2 SASEGT. As DNA, the CDR3 is TGTGCCAGCCCCGGGCAGGGAGGCGTGAACACTGAAGCTTTCTTT. It encodes CASPGQGGVNTEAFF.

This rearrangement joins TRBV9 to TRBJ2-5; no clear D. V was trimmed by 2 bases and J by 2 bases, leaving 10 bases between them. Per the germline V gene, CDR1 is SGDLS and CDR2 is YYNGEE. This CDR3 is 14 amino acids long. The CDR3 DNA reads as TGTGCCAGCAGCGTCTCCGGTCCGCAAGAGACCCAGTACTTC. This translates into CASSVSGPQETQYF.

The rearrangement links TRBV28 to TRBJ1-2; a possible D gene is TRBD1 (5 bases). CDR1 MDHEN and CDR2 SYDVKM come from the germline V gene. CDR3 size: 15 residues. V shed 5 bases and J shed 7 bases, with 20 bases lying between them. In DNA form, the CDR3 reads TGTGCCAGCAGTCAGGGTCGGGATTGGAGTGGTGGCTACACCTTC. Protein: CASSQGRDWSGGYTF.

This clone came up many times. This chain links TRBV5-4 with TRBJ1-2; a possible D gene is TRBD1 (6 bases). The CDR3 runs to 14 residues. In germline, CDR1 is SGHNT, CDR2 YYREEE (reference sequence). V was clipped by 9 bases and J by 1 base, with 16 bases between them. CDR3 coding DNA: TGTGCCATCCGTAGGCCAGGGGTTAACTATGGCTACACCTTC. It specifies CAIRRPGVNYGYTF.

V gene TRBV28 combines with J gene TRBJ1-1; D perhaps matches TRBD1 (6 bases). Germline assignment: CDR1 MDHEN and CDR2 SYDVKM. The CDR3 covers 15 residues. Trimming removed 4 bases from V and 4 bases from J, with 16 bases in between. In DNA form, the CDR3 reads TGTGCCAGCAGTTCAGGGGACAACCTCGGCACTGAAGCTTTCTTT. It is translated as CASSSGDNLGTEAFF.